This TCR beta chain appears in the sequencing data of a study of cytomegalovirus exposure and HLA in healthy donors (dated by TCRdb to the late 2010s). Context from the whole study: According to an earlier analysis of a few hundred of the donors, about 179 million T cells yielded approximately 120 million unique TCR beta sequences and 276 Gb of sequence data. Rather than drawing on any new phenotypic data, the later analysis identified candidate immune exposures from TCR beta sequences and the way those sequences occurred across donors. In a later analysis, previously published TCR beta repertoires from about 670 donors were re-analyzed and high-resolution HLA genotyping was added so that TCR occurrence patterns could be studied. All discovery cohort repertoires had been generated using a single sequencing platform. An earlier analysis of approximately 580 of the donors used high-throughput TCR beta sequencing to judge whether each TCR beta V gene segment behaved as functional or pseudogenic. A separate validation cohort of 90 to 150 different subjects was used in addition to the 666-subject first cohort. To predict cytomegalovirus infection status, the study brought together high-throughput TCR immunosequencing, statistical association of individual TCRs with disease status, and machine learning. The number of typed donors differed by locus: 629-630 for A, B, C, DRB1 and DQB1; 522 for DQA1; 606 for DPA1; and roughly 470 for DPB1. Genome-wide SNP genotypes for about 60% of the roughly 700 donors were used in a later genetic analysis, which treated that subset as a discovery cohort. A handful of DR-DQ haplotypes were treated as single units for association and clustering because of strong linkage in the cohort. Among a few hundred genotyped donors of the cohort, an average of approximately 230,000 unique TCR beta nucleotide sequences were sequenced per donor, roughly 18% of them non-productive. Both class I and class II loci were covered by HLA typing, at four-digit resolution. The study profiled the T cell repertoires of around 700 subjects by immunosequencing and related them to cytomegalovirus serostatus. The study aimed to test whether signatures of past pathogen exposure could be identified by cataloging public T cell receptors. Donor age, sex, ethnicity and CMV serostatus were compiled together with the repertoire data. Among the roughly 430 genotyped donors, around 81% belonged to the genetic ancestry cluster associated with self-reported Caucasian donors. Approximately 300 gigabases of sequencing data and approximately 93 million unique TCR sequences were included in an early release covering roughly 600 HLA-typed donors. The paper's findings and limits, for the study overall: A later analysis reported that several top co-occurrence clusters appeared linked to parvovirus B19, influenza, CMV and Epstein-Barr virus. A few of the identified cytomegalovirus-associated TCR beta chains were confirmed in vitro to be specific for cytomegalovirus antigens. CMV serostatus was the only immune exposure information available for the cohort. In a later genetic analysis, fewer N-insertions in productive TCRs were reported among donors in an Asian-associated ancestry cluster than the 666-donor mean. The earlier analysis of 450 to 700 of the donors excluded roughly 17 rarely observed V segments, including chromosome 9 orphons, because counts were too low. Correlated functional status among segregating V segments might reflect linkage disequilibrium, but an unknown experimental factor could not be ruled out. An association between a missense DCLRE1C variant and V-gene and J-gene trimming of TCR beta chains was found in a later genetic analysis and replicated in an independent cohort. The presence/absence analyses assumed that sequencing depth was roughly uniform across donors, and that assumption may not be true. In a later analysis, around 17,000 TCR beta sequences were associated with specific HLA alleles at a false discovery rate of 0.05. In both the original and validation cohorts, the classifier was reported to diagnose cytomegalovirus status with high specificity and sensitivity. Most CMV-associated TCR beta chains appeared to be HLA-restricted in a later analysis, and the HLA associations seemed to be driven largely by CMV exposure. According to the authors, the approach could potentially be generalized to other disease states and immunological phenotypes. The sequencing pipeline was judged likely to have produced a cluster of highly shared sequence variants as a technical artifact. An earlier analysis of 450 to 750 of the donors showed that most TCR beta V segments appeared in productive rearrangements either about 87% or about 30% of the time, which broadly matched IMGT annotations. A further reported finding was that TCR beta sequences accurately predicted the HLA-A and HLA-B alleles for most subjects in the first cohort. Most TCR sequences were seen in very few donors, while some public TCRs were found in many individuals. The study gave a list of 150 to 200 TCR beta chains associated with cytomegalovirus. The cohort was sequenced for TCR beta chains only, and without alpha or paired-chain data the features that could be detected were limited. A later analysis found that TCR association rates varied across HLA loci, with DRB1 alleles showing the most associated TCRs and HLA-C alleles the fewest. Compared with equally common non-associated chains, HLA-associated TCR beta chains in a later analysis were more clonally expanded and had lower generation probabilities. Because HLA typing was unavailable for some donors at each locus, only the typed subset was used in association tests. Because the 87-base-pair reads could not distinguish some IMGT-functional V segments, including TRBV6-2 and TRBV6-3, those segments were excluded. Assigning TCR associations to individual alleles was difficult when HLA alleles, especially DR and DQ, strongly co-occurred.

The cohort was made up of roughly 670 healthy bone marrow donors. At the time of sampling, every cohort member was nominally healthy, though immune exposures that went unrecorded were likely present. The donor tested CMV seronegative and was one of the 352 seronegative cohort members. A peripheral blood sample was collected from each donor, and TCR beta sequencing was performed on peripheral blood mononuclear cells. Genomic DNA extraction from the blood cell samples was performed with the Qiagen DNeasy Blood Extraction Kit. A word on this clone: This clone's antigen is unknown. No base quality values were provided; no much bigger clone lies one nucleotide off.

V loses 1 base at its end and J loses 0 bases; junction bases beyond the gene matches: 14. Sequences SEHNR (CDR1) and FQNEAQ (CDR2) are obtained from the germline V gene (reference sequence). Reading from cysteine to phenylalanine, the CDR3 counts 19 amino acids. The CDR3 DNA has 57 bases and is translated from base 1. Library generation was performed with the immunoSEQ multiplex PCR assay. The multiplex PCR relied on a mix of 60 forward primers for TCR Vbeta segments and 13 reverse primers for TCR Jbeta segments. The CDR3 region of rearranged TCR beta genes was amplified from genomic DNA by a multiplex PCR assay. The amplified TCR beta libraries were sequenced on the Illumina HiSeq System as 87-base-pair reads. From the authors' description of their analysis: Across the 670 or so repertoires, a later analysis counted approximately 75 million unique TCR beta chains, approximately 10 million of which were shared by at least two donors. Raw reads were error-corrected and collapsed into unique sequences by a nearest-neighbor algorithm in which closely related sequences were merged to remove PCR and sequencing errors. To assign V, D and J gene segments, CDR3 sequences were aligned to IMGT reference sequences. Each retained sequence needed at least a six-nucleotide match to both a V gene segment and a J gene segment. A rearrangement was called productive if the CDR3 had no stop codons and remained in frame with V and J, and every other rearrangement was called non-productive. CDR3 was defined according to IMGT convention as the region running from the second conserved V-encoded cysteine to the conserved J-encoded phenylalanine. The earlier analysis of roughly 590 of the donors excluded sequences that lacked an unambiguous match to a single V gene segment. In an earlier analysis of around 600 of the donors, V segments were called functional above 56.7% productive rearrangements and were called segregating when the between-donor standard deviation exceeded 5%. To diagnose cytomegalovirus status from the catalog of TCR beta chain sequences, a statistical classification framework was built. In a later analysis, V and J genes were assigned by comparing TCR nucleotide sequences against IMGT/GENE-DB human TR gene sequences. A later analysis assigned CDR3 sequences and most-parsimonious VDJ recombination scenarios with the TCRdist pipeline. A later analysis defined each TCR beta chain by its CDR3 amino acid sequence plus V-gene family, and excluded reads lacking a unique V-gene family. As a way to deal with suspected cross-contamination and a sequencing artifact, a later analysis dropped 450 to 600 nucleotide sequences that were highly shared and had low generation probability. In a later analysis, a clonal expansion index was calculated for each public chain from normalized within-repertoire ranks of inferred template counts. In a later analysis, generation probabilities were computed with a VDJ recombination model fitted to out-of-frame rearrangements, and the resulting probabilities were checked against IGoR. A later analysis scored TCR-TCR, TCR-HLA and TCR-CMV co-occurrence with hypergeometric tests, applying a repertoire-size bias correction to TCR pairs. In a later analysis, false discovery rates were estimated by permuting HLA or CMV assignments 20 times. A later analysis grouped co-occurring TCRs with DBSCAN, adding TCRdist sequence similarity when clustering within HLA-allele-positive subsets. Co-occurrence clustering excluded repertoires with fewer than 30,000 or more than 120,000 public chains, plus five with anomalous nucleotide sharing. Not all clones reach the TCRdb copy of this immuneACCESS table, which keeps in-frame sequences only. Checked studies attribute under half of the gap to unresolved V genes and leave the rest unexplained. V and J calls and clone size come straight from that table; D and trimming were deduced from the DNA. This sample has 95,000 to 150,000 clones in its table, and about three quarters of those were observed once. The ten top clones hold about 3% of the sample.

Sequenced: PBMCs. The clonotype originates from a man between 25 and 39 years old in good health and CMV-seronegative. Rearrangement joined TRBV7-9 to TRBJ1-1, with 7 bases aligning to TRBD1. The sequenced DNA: TGTGCCAGCAGCTTAGAAGTGAAGTCAGGGGGACGGATGAACACTGAAGCTTTCTTT. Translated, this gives CASSLEVKSGGRMNTEAFF.